This TCR beta chain was found in a study of CD8 T cells in ankylosing spondylitis. In making TCR beta libraries, quantitative 5'-RACE with molecular barcodes was used. One entry per CDR3 protein, called by TCRdb with MiXCR from the 5' RACE reads. The sample includes 350,000 to 400,000 distinct CDR3 sequences, 20% of them seen just once. The germline V and J ends were trimmed by 4 bases and 2 bases, with 17 bases remaining between them. The CDR3 runs 16 residues. Germline V lookup: CDR1 SGHDT, CDR2 YYEEEE. Study-level points and caveats: There were earlier reports of some motif variants in reactive arthritis synovial fluid and blood. Reported data indicate significant enrichment of disease-linked clones within matched ankylosing spondylitis synovial fluid.

This clonotype was counted only a few times. The antigen remains undetermined. The TCR sequence derives from a male donor with ankylosing spondylitis or in good health (not recorded which). What was sequenced was blood, either unsorted or a sorted T cell fraction (not recorded which). The rearrangement links TRBV5-6 to TRBJ2-3; possibly TRBD2 for D (6 bases). The CDR3 coding sequence is TGTGCCAGCAGCACCCCGGGACTGGAATACACAGATACGCAGTATTTT. Translating it yields CASSTPGLEYTDTQYF.